This paragraph covers one T cell receptor (beta chain) sequence. The data were produced by immunoSEQ multiplex PCR, yet TCRdb's version contains in-frame clones alone and is incomplete. The sample has about 9,400 clones; roughly 79% are singletons. This entry comes from a study of T cell clonotyping in hematopoietic cell transplantation. CDR1 is LGHNA, CDR2 YNFKEQ, per germline. V dropped 0 bases and J dropped 4 bases, with 12 bases sitting between them. The CDR3 loop spans 15 amino acids. V usage is TRBV4-2 and J usage is TRBJ1-2, with D maybe TRBD1 (5 bases). The starting material was PBMCs, obtained 180 days after allogeneic stem cell transplant. The receptor was derived from a male patient between 40 and 49 years old who had an allogeneic stem cell transplant from a related donor, so the T cells may come from the graft donor. Some clones in this sample may be carry-over from other donors' samples. In DNA, the CDR3 is TGTGCCAGCAGCCAAGATGGGGTCGGGGGCTATGGCTACACCTTC. Protein: CASSQDGVGGYGYTF.